This passage covers 22 T cell receptor beta chains from one sample sequenced in a study of blood T cell repertoires in COVID-19. Clones were sequenced by immunoSEQ multiplex PCR, and TCRdb holds only the in-frame ones, with some missing. The table shows some 200,000 clones, with about nine tenths occurring only once. The specimen was peripheral blood. The receptors here all came from a man older than 75 with acute or convalescent COVID-19.

The CDR3 DNA reads TGTGCCAGCAGCATCATAGCGGGAGGGCCATACAATGAGCAGTTCTTC. It is translated as CASSIIAGGPYNEQFF. The genes are TRBV9 and TRBJ2-1; 11 bases line up with TRBD2. This CDR3 comprises 16 residues. The V and J ends lost 4 bases and 4 bases, in that order; junction bases with no gene match: 7. Germline V gene sequence: CDR1 SGDLS, CDR2 YYNGEE.

The chain uses TRBV28 and TRBJ1-1; 7 bases map to TRBD1. The CDR3 spans 17 residues. Looked up from germline, CDR1 is MDHEN and CDR2 is SYDVKM. Trimming at V came to 3 bases and at J to 0 bases, leaving 10 bases not matched to a gene. The CDR3: CASSFGGGVGMNTEAFF. CDR3 sequence (DNA): TGTGCCAGCAGTTTTGGAGGGGGCGTGGGAATGAACACTGAAGCTTTCTTT.

A single count supports this clone. The chain employs TRBV4-1 and TRBJ2-5, with TRBD2 matching over 13 bases. The germline gives CDR1 MGHRA, CDR2 YSYEKL. J lost 7 bases, V lost 0 bases, and 8 bases had no gene match. The CDR3 runs to 17 residues. CDR3 in amino acids: CASSQDSTSGRWGTQYF. The CDR3 coding sequence is TGCGCCAGCAGCCAAGATTCGACTAGCGGGAGGTGGGGGACCCAGTACTTC.

This clone occurred once. J is TRBJ2-7 and V is TRBV6-1, with D possibly being TRBD2 (6 bases). From germline, CDR1 is MNHNS and CDR2 SASEGT. Trimming stripped 4 bases from V and 3 bases from J, with 19 bases between. The CDR3 consists of 16 residues. This CDR3 is CASSGGGSQGGYEQYF. The CDR3 DNA follows: TGTGCCAGCAGTGGTGGTGGTTCCCAGGGAGGCTACGAGCAGTACTTC.

The rearrangement joins TRBV30 to TRBJ1-2, with TRBD1 as a possible D gene (6 bases). The V end was cut by 0 bases, the J end by 8 bases, with 16 bases between. From germline, CDR1 is GTSNPN and CDR2 SVGIG (reference sequence). The CDR3 contains 14 residues. This chain's CDR3 is CAWSVQGGTGGYTF. CDR3 bases: TGTGCCTGGAGTGTACAGGGAGGGACGGGAGGCTACACCTTC. The full variable domain, with the rest looked up from reference TRBV30 and TRBJ1-2, is SQTIHQWPATLVQPVGSPLSLECTVEGTSNPNLYWYRQAAGRGLQLLFYSVGIGQISSEVPQNLSASRPQDRQFILSSKKLLLSDSGFYLCAWSVQGGTGGYTFGSGTRLTVV.

The chain has TRBV6-2 or TRBV6-3 and TRBJ2-3; 8 bases map to TRBD1. J gave up 3 bases and V 2 bases, and 4 bases lay outside the gene matches. This CDR3 region has 15 residues. Germline loops: CDR1 MNHEY, CDR2 SVGEGT. Written as DNA, the CDR3 is TGTGCCAGCAGTTACGACAGGGGTAATACAGATACGCAGTATTTT. It specifies CASSYDRGNTDTQYF.

V is TRBV3-1 (or the pseudogene TRBV3-2) and J is TRBJ1-2, with 7 bases identical to TRBD1. The CDR3 covers 14 residues. From germline, CDR1 is LGHDT and CDR2 YNNKEL (reference sequence). V trimming: 2 bases; J trimming: 3 bases; junction bases outside the gene matches: 3. The CDR3 reads CASSQRDRYYGYTF. The CDR3 DNA follows: TGTGCCAGCAGCCAACGGGACAGATACTATGGCTACACCTTC.

This sequence joins TRBV5-1 and TRBJ2-3, with D perhaps TRBD1 (5 bases). CDR1 SGHRS and CDR2 YFSETQ come from the germline V gene. This CDR3 is built from 15 residues. The V and J ends lost 5 bases and 2 bases respectively, with 15 bases between them. The CDR3 coding sequence is TGCGCCAGCAGGATAACAGGTGGTATCACAGATACGCAGTATTTT. As protein: CASRITGGITDTQYF.

J is TRBJ2-1 and V is TRBV20-1, with 7 bases fitting TRBD2. Losses at the gene ends were 3 bases for V and 0 bases for J; bases not matched to a gene: 2. Looked up from germline, CDR1 is DFQATT and CDR2 is SNEGSKA (reference sequence). This CDR3 has 14 residues. This CDR3 is CSASRGSSYNEQFF. As DNA, the CDR3 is TGCAGTGCTAGTCGCGGGAGCTCCTACAATGAGCAGTTCTTC.

The chain carries TRBV3-1 (or the pseudogene TRBV3-2) and TRBJ2-1; 14 nucleotides match TRBD2. J lost 8 bases, V lost 0 bases, and 12 bases had no gene match. Germline V lookup: CDR1 LGHDT, CDR2 YNNKEL (reference sequence). There are 19 residues in the CDR3. The CDR3 protein is CASSQDIGVRTSGRHEQFF. CDR3 bases: TGTGCCAGCAGCCAAGATATCGGAGTCAGGACTAGCGGGAGGCATGAGCAGTTCTTC.

This clone was counted a few times. V and J are TRBV6-5 and TRBJ1-1, with 11 bases identical to TRBD1. This CDR3 is 15 amino acids long. Germline assignment: CDR1 MNHEY and CDR2 SVGAGI. The junction had 8 bases not matched to a gene; V was cut back by 7 bases and J by 4 bases. In DNA form, the CDR3 reads TGTGCCAGCATCCGACCCGGGACAGGGGGCACTGAAGCTTTCTTT. This gives the protein CASIRPGTGGTEAFF.

This sequence joins TRBV28 and TRBJ1-1; 7 bases map to TRBD1. The V gene's germline CDR1 is MDHEN and CDR2 SYDVKM. V dropped 5 bases and J dropped 0; count of bases not matched to a gene: 3. The CDR3 has 14 amino acids. CDR3 nucleotides: TGTGCCAGCAGTCCGACAGGGTTGAACACTGAAGCTTTCTTT. This codes for CASSPTGLNTEAFF. Based on the CDR3 plus reference TRBV28 and TRBJ1-1, the full variable domain is DVKVTQSSRYLVKRTGEKVFLECVQDMDHENMFWYRQDPGLGLRLIYFSYDVKMKEKGDIPEGYSVSREKKERFSLILESASTNQTSMYLCASSPTGLNTEAFFGQGTRLTVV.

V and J are TRBV30 and TRBJ2-5, with D maybe TRBD2 (6 bases). The CDR3 covers 16 residues. Germline loops: CDR1 GTSNPN, CDR2 SVGIG (reference sequence). V lost 0 bases and J 5 bases, leaving 19 bases between the germline ends. CDR3 sequence reads: CAWSVGLGQVRETQYF. CDR3 DNA: TGTGCCTGGAGTGTGGGACTGGGGCAGGTACGGGAGACCCAGTACTTC.

This rearrangement joins TRBV20-1 to TRBJ2-3; D may correspond to TRBD1 or TRBD2 (6 bases each). The CDR3 consists of 14 residues. Trimming left V 3 bases short and J 2 bases short, with 12 bases between. Looked up from germline, CDR1 is DFQATT and CDR2 is SNEGSKA (reference sequence). Here the CDR3 reads CSASEGGYTDTQYF. For the CDR3, the DNA is TGCAGTGCTAGTGAGGGGGGTTACACAGATACGCAGTATTTT.

V gene TRBV12-3 or TRBV12-4 combines with J gene TRBJ1-1; D call uncertain. The CDR3 covers 11 residues. The V and J ends lost 6 bases and 4 bases respectively, with 6 bases between them. CDR3 sequence reads: CASSPFTEAFF. CDR3 in DNA: TGTGCCAGCAGCCCATTCACTGAAGCTTTCTTT.

This rearrangement joins TRBV24-1 to TRBJ2-5, with TRBD1 as a possible D gene (5 bases). This CDR3 spans 15 amino acids. Germline V gene lookup returns CDR1 KGHDR and CDR2 SFDVKD. Trimming shortened V by 4 bases and J by 2 bases, and 13 bases separated the two germline ends. CDR3 nucleotides: TGTGCCACCAGTGACCCGGCAGGGAAGCAAGAGACCCAGTACTTC. This sequence encodes CATSDPAGKQETQYF.

The chain is built from TRBV28 and TRBJ1-2; D unresolved. The CDR3 totals 15 residues. The germline V gene has CDR1 MDHEN and CDR2 SYDVKM. V was pared by 1 base and J by 0 bases, with 9 bases between. The CDR3 sequence is CASSLSGITNYGYTF. CDR3 DNA sequence: TGTGCCAGCAGTTTATCGGGTATTACTAACTATGGCTACACCTTC.

The table lists this clone with a few counts. CDR3 loop: CASSFLQGSEQYV. DNA of the CDR3: TGTGCCAGCAGTTTCCTACAGGGCTCCGAGCAGTACGTC. J is TRBJ2-7 and V is TRBV27; weak D call: TRBD1 (6 bases). V was cut by 3 bases and J by 6 bases, with 12 bases left in between. There are 13 residues in the CDR3. The germline CDR1 and CDR2 sequences are MNHEY and SMNVEV (reference sequence).

The chain employs TRBV15 and TRBJ2-7, with TRBD1 identical over 8 bases. This CDR3 region has 14 residues. Germline V gene data show CDR1 as LNHNV and CDR2 as YYDKDF (reference sequence). The V segment lost 5 bases and the J segment 4 bases; nucleotides outside the gene matches: 7. The CDR3 nucleotides are TGTGCCACCAGCCAAGGACAGGGCCCATACGAGCAGTACGTC. Translated, it gives CATSQGQGPYEQYV.

The chain has TRBV7-2 and TRBJ2-7, with 7 bases matching TRBD2. The CDR3 has 13 amino acids. CDR1 and CDR2 (germline): SGHTA, FQGNSA. J lost 6 bases, V lost 3 bases, and 5 bases had no gene match. The CDR3 protein is CASSLAGVGEQYF. The CDR3 DNA sequence: TGTGCCAGCAGCTTGGCGGGAGTGGGCGAGCAGTACTTC.

This chain uses TRBV28 with TRBJ2-5, with D unclear. This CDR3 comprises 13 residues. Trimming took 7 bases from V and 4 from J, leaving 13 bases between them. The germline gives CDR1 MDHEN, CDR2 SYDVKM. The CDR3 DNA sequence: TGTGCCAGCATCAAAGGTTGGGCAGAGACCCAGTACTTC. Translation gives CASIKGWAETQYF. The full variable domain, completed using reference TRBV28 and TRBJ2-5, is DVKVTQSSRYLVKRTGEKVFLECVQDMDHENMFWYRQDPGLGLRLIYFSYDVKMKEKGDIPEGYSVSREKKERFSLILESASTNQTSMYLCASIKGWAETQYFGPGTRLLVL.

A few counts support this clone. Other DNA variants within this sample encode the same CDR3. This sequence joins TRBV11-2 and TRBJ1-5; 8 bases fit TRBD1. This CDR3 comprises 14 residues. CDR1 is SGHAT, CDR2 FQNNGV, per germline. J was trimmed by 1 base and V by 8 bases; bases with no gene match: 4. CDR3: CASSPGGSNQPQHF. CDR3 DNA sequence: TGTGCCAGCTCCCCAGGGGGCAGCAATCAGCCCCAGCATTTT.